The TCR beta chain under discussion was sequenced for a study of T cell repertoires in cytomegalovirus infection. Looking at the study overall: Shared public TCR beta signatures pointed to both CMV infection and a matching HLA type.

TCRdb reanalysed the reads using MiXCR and keeps one entry per CDR3 protein. This table has some 500,000 distinct CDR3 sequences, 25% to 35% appearing once. This clonotype has a count of ten or more. Its antigen is as yet unknown. The sequence derives from a human donor in good health (CMV status not recorded). Some clones in this sample may be carry-over from other donors' samples. The source was cultured PBMCs, collected from culture after CMV antigen stimulation.

The CDR3 region is CASRRQGGDYGYTF. The CDR3 coding sequence is TGTGCCAGCAGACGACAGGGCGGAGACTATGGCTACACCTTC. The V and J genes are TRBV7-2 and TRBJ1-2, with 7 positions matching TRBD1. The CDR3 covers 14 residues. V trimming: 6 bases; J trimming: 3 bases; junction bases outside the gene matches: 7. From germline, CDR1 is SGHTA and CDR2 FQGNSA.